Below are 2 T cell receptor beta chains sequenced from a single sample in a study of shared clonotypes between healthy human individuals. TCRdb keeps only in-frame clones here, not all; method: immunoSEQ multiplex PCR. The table shows 500,000 to 550,000 clones, with about 96% occurring only once. The sample taken for sequencing was naive CD4+ T cells sorted from blood. The sample's subset: CD45RA+ positively selected. The receptors here all came from a woman aged 30 to 39 in good health.

The table lists this clone with a count of one. CDR3 residues: CASSLNLGRMGNEQFF. The CDR3 coding sequence is TGTGCCAGCAGTTTAAATCTAGGGAGAATGGGCAATGAGCAGTTCTTC. The chain has TRBV27 and TRBJ2-1; tentatively, D is TRBD2 (5 bases). Trimming removed 2 bases from V and 6 bases from J, with 17 bases in between. This CDR3 region has 16 residues. Germline CDR1 MNHEY, CDR2 SMNVEV (reference sequence).

The CDR3 here is CATSTTFTSYEQYF. The CDR3 DNA reads TGTGCCACCAGCACAACGTTTACCTCCTACGAGCAGTACTTC. V and J are TRBV15 and TRBJ2-7; D ambiguous. Trimming pared 4 bases from V and 0 bases from J, leaving 10 bases between. The CDR3 has 14 amino acids. From germline, CDR1 is LNHNV and CDR2 YYDKDF (reference sequence).